This TCR beta chain was identified in a study of T cell changes during pregnancy in multiple sclerosis. Clones were read by immunoSEQ multiplex PCR, and TCRdb kept only the in-frame ones, dropping some. The table records about 40,000 clones, around 92% of them present only once. The sequence derives from a female donor with multiple sclerosis, enrolled in a pregnancy study. This material consisted of CD8+ T cells from peripheral blood mononuclear cells, taken in the third trimester of pregnancy.

CDR3 DNA sequence: TGTGCCAGTACGGGGTCTTACAATGAGCAGTTCTTC. This codes for CASTGSYNEQFF. The gene calls are TRBV19 and TRBJ2-1, with D possibly TRBD2 on 5 matching bases. V was trimmed by 7 bases and J by 4 bases, leaving 8 bases between them. Germline assignment: CDR1 LNHDA and CDR2 SQIVND (reference sequence). The CDR3 runs to 12 residues.